These 28 T cell receptor beta chains originate from one sample sequenced in a study of shared clonotypes between healthy human individuals. Only in-frame clones appear in the TCRdb table, and some are missing; sequencing was by immunoSEQ multiplex PCR. Among 2 million to 2.5 million clones listed, more than 90% were seen once. The sample consisted of naive CD4+ T cells sorted from blood. Subset of the sample: CD45RA+ positively selected. Receptors were obtained from a man younger than 30 in good health.

In this sample, this clone turned up once. In DNA form, the CDR3 reads TGTGCCAGCCATACTTATAGCTCCTACGAGCAGTACTTC. Translation: CASHTYSSYEQYF. The V call is TRBV28, the J call TRBJ2-7; D remains unclear. The CDR3 totals 13 residues. Trimming stripped 8 bases from V and 0 bases from J, with 11 bases between. Germline V gene lookup returns CDR1 MDHEN and CDR2 SYDVKM.

This clone was recorded only once. The CDR3 nucleotides read TGTGCCAGCAGCTCGGATTCTCGTTTAGGCGAGCAGTACTTC. Protein product: CASSSDSRLGEQYF. The V and J genes are TRBV5-6 and TRBJ2-5; D uncertain. The tail of the sequence fits TRBJ2-7 better, so the J call may be wrong. CDR1 and CDR2 from the germline V gene are SGHDT and YYEEEE. The CDR3 is 14 residues long.

This clone was seen only once. The V gene is TRBV6-5, the J gene TRBJ2-7, with D perhaps TRBD1 or TRBD2 (6 bases each). V lost 0 bases and J lost 12, with 15 bases in between. The CDR3 consists of 13 residues. Germline V gives CDR1 MNHEY, CDR2 SVGAGI. The CDR3 loop is CASSYSKGEDRYF. In nucleotides, the CDR3 is TGTGCCAGCAGTTACTCGAAGGGGGAGGATCGGTACTTC.

The chain combines TRBV14 with TRBJ2-7; possible D gene TRBD2, 6 bases. Germline CDR1 SGHDN, CDR2 FVKESK. The CDR3 has 17 residues. With 0 bases removed from V and 7 bases from J, the gap between germline ends came to 22 bases. CDR3: CASSQDRAAGPLSEQYF. CDR3 nucleotides: TGTGCCAGCAGCCAAGATCGGGCAGCGGGCCCGCTTAGTGAGCAGTACTTC.

The chain couples TRBV6-6 to TRBJ1-6; D unclear. Germline loops: CDR1 MNHNY, CDR2 SVGAGI (reference sequence). V gave up 2 bases and J gave up 9 bases, with 14 bases separating them. This CDR3 spans 15 amino acids. CDR3 protein: CASSYSLTNLSPLHF. The CDR3 nucleotides are TGTGCCAGCAGTTACAGTCTAACTAACCTTTCACCCCTCCACTTT.

This rearrangement joins TRBV11-2 to TRBJ2-3; 8 nucleotides line up with TRBD1. Per the germline V gene, CDR1 is SGHAT and CDR2 is FQNNGV. Germline trimming cut 5 bases from V and 2 bases from J; bases unmatched to any gene: 6. The CDR3 extends over 15 amino acids. The CDR3 sequence is CASSPRTGYTDTQYF. The DNA for the CDR3 is TGTGCCAGCAGCCCACGGACAGGGTACACAGATACGCAGTATTTT.

This clone was observed a single time. The V call is TRBV7-2, the J call TRBJ1-2; possible D gene TRBD1, 6 bases. The CDR3 totals 14 residues. Trimming pared 4 bases from V and 4 bases from J, leaving 13 bases between. CDR1 is SGHTA, CDR2 FQGNSA, per germline. This CDR3 reads CASSSGGRTYGYTF. CDR3 sequence (DNA): TGTGCCAGCAGCTCCGGGGGGCGGACCTATGGCTACACCTTC.

This rearrangement joins TRBV11-2 to TRBJ2-3; 9 nucleotides align to TRBD2. The CDR3 is 17 residues long. CDR1 SGHAT and CDR2 FQNNGV come from the germline V gene. After removal of 0 bases from V and 0 bases from J, the junction contained 4 bases not matched to a gene. This chain's CDR3 is CASSLETSGDSTDTQYF. In DNA, the CDR3 is TGTGCCAGCAGCTTAGAGACTAGCGGAGATAGCACAGATACGCAGTATTTT.

This chain uses TRBV5-8 with TRBJ2-2, with TRBD1 matching 7 bases. CDR1 is SGHTS and CDR2 is YDEGEE in the germline V gene. The V and J ends lost 1 base and 4 bases, in that order; junction bases with no gene match: 4. The CDR3 spans 15 residues. CDR3 in DNA: TGTGCCAGCAGCTTGTCGACAGGGCTCACCGGGGAGCTGTTTTTT. This sequence encodes CASSLSTGLTGELFF.

The rearrangement joins TRBV11-2 to TRBJ1-1; D uncertain. V lost 1 base and J 1 base, leaving 10 bases between the germline ends. CDR1 and CDR2 (germline): SGHAT, FQNNGV. The CDR3 loop spans 15 amino acids. CDR3 in DNA: TGTGCCAGCAGCTTAGGCCCGCTCGGGAACACTGAAGCTTTCTTT. It specifies CASSLGPLGNTEAFF.

The sample holds one count of this clone. The V gene is TRBV4-2, the J gene TRBJ1-4, with D uncertain. The germline V and J ends were trimmed by 5 bases and 0 bases, with 10 bases remaining between them. Germline V gene sequence: CDR1 LGHNA, CDR2 YNFKEQ. The CDR3 loop spans 15 amino acids. CDR3 bases: TGTGCCAGCAGCACTAGGTGGGCAACTAATGAAAAACTGTTTTTT. Its translation is CASSTRWATNEKLFF.

A single count supports this clone. The V gene is TRBV28, the J gene TRBJ2-7, with D possibly TRBD1 on 5 matching bases. Germline V gene data show CDR1 as MDHEN and CDR2 as SYDVKM. This CDR3 has 12 residues. The germline V and J ends were trimmed by 5 bases and 2 bases, with 7 bases remaining between them. Written as DNA, the CDR3 is TGTGCCAGCAGTAAGGACACCTACGAGCAGTACTTC. Its protein is CASSKDTYEQYF.

V and J are TRBV6-5 and TRBJ1-2; 9 nucleotides agree with TRBD1. This CDR3 comprises 15 residues. In germline, CDR1 is MNHEY, CDR2 SVGAGI. Trimming removed 5 bases from V and 2 bases from J; junction bases left unmatched: 6. The chain's CDR3 is CASSGLGQGNYGYTF. The CDR3 nucleotides read TGTGCCAGCAGTGGGCTGGGACAGGGAAACTATGGCTACACCTTC.

The chain recombines TRBV7-2 with TRBJ2-1; D gene unclear. The CDR3 runs 13 residues. Germline lookup yields CDR1 SGHTA and CDR2 FQGNSA. V lost 2 bases to trimming and J lost 10 bases, with 12 bases between them. This CDR3 is CASSLRVGTEQFF. The CDR3 DNA follows: TGTGCCAGCAGCTTAAGAGTCGGTACCGAGCAGTTCTTC.

In its sample, this clone was seen a few times. Different DNA sequences within this sample yield the same CDR3. The chain has TRBV28 and TRBJ2-7, with no clear D. CDR1 and CDR2 (germline): MDHEN, SYDVKM. The ends were cut back, 3 bases at V and 5 bases at J, with 2 bases in the middle. The CDR3 runs 10 residues. The chain's CDR3 is CASSFHEQYF. The CDR3 region has the DNA TGTGCCAGCAGTTTCCACGAGCAGTACTTC.

The V gene is TRBV7-2, the J gene TRBJ1-1, with 7 bases that match TRBD1. The CDR3 extends over 13 amino acids. Looked up from germline, CDR1 is SGHTA and CDR2 is FQGNSA. With V trimmed by 5 bases and J by 7 bases, 7 bases remained unmatched. The CDR3 DNA follows: TGTGCCAGCAGCCCTGACAGGGTGGTTGAAGCTTTCTTT. It yields the protein CASSPDRVVEAFF.

Comment on this clone: The identical CDR3 is also encoded by other nucleotide sequences in the sample. The chain couples TRBV30 to TRBJ1-6; no firm D call. The germline V gene has CDR1 GTSNPN and CDR2 SVGIG (reference sequence). The germline V and J ends were trimmed by 1 base and 7 bases, with 2 bases remaining between them. The CDR3 has 11 amino acids. The CDR3 nucleotides read TGTGCCTGGAGTGGGAATTCACCCCTCCACTTT. Translating it yields CAWSGNSPLHF.

The rearrangement uses TRBV21-1 and TRBJ1-2; the table's D call, TRBD1, was not checked against the DNA. TRBV21-1 is described as a pseudogene. The CDR3 extends over 17 amino acids. CDR3 DNA sequence: TGTGCCAGCAGCAAACGTTACGAAAAGGGGCCCCTCTATGGCTACACCTTC. Residues: CASSKRYEKGPLYGYTF.

The chain has TRBV29-1 and TRBJ1-3, with D perhaps matching TRBD1 (6 bases). V lost 0 bases, J lost 4 bases, and 16 bases lay in between. Germline CDR1 is SQVTM and CDR2 is ANQGSEA. The CDR3 runs 16 residues. CDR3 residues: CSVEDRGALSGNTIYF. CDR3 in DNA: TGCAGCGTTGAAGATCGGGGGGCCCTTTCGGGAAACACCATATATTTT.

This clone appeared once. The rearrangement uses TRBV29-1 and TRBJ2-1; tentative D call: TRBD1 (5 bases). The CDR3 totals 14 residues. V was shortened by 3 bases and J by 1 base, with 10 bases between the two germline ends. The germline CDR1 and CDR2 sequences are SQVTM and ANQGSEA. In DNA form, the CDR3 reads TGCAGCGTTGAGGGGCGGCTATCCTACAATGAGCAGTTCTTC. Translating it yields CSVEGRLSYNEQFF.

The chain employs TRBV7-9 and TRBJ2-7; 9 bases fit TRBD2. Germline lookup yields CDR1 SEHNR and CDR2 FQNEAQ (reference sequence). The CDR3 sequence is 15 residues long. V shed 4 bases, J shed 2 bases, and the junction held 6 bases outside the gene matches. The CDR3: CASSSLTSGAYEQYF. CDR3 sequence (DNA): TGTGCCAGCAGCTCCCTGACTAGCGGAGCCTACGAGCAGTACTTC.

In regard to this clone: The same CDR3 also results from other DNA sequences found in this sample. This sequence joins TRBV9 and TRBJ2-7, with D tentatively TRBD2 (6 bases). The CDR3 is 13 residues long. V was trimmed by 2 bases and J by 3 bases, leaving 9 bases between them. Germline assignment: CDR1 SGDLS and CDR2 YYNGEE. CDR3 region: CASSVGLSYEQYF. In nucleotides, the CDR3 is TGTGCCAGCAGCGTGGGACTGAGCTACGAGCAGTACTTC.

The chain combines TRBV10-3 with TRBJ2-3, with 9 bases identical to TRBD1. The germline CDR1 and CDR2 sequences are ENHRY and SYGVKD. This CDR3 is 15 amino acids long. V lost 3 bases, J lost 2 bases, and 3 bases stayed unmatched. The CDR3 loop is CAISDRDRVTDTQYF. The CDR3, as DNA: TGTGCCATCAGTGACCGGGACAGGGTCACAGATACGCAGTATTTT.

V is TRBV28 and J is TRBJ1-2; tentatively, D is TRBD1 (5 bases). The germline V gene encodes CDR1 MDHEN and CDR2 SYDVKM. Trimming took 7 bases from V and 1 from J, leaving 19 bases between them. CDR3 length: 16 residues. CDR3 amino acids: CASIGDGEGFNYGYTF. In DNA form, the CDR3 reads TGTGCCAGCATTGGGGACGGAGAGGGATTTAACTATGGCTACACCTTC.

The chain joins TRBV14 to TRBJ1-1; tentative D call: TRBD1 (5 bases). V shed 3 bases and J shed 5 bases, with 13 bases lying between them. Germline V gene lookup returns CDR1 SGHDN and CDR2 FVKESK. CDR3 length: 14 amino acids. The CDR3 DNA is TGTGCCAGCAGCCAGATGGGTGGGGGAACTGAAGCTTTCTTT. This gives the protein CASSQMGGGTEAFF.

The chain's CDR3 is CASSQWAVQPQHF. The DNA for the CDR3 is TGTGCCAGCAGCCAATGGGCAGTCCAGCCCCAGCATTTT. The chain has TRBV16 and TRBJ1-5, with D unresolved. Germline V gene lookup returns CDR1 KGHSY and CDR2 FQNENV. Deletions cut 1 base from V and 7 bases from J, with 8 bases between. The CDR3 contains 13 residues.

The chain combines TRBV2 with TRBJ2-5; D uncertain. V lost 6 bases and J lost 2, with 16 bases in between. The germline CDR1 and CDR2 sequences are SNHLY and FYNNEI. The CDR3 spans 15 residues. CDR3 bases: TGTGCCAGCAGAAAACTACCGGTCGGGCAAGAGACCCAGTACTTC. This encodes CASRKLPVGQETQYF.

This chain connects TRBV7-3 to TRBJ2-3; D ambiguous. Deletions cut 3 bases from V and 2 bases from J, with 9 bases between. The CDR3 is 14 amino acids. Germline lookup yields CDR1 SGHTA and CDR2 FQGTGA. The DNA of the CDR3 is TGTGCCAGCAGCTTCTCGGGCCTCACAGATACGCAGTATTTT. Translated, it gives CASSFSGLTDTQYF.